The next 9 T cell receptor beta chains were all read from a single sample in a study of CD8 T cells in ankylosing spondylitis. In TCRdb, the 5' RACE reads were re-called with MiXCR into one record per CDR3 protein. This sample yields 350,000 to 400,000 distinct CDR3 sequences, of which roughly 20% are seen a single time; 13% belongs to the top ten. The sequencing sample was made of blood, either unsorted or a sorted T cell fraction (not recorded which). The source is a male donor with ankylosing spondylitis or in good health (not recorded which).

This clonotype was counted many times. This chain uses TRBV7-7 with TRBJ2-5, with D perhaps TRBD2 (6 bases). This CDR3 is built from 14 residues. V was clipped by 5 bases and J by 1 base, with 11 bases between them. Germline CDR1 SSHAT, CDR2 FNYEAQ (reference sequence). This chain's CDR3 is CASSLRGSQETQYF. The DNA for the CDR3 is TGTGCCAGCAGCCTTCGGGGGTCCCAAGAGACCCAGTACTTC.

This clonotype was detected ten times or more. V is TRBV29-1 and J is TRBJ2-2; D remains unclear. The V gene lost 8 bases and the J gene lost 1 base, with 11 bases spanning the gap. The CDR3 is made up of 13 amino acids. CDR1 and CDR2 (germline): SQVTM, ANQGSEA. As DNA, the CDR3 is TGCAGCTCCACCAACCGGAACACCGGGGAGCTGTTTTTT. This translates into CSSTNRNTGELFF.

This clonotype was detected many times. The chain uses TRBV29-1 and TRBJ2-1; 9 bases align to TRBD1. The CDR3 is 14 amino acids. The ends lost 3 bases at V and 7 bases at J; junction bases unmatched: 7. The germline V gene encodes CDR1 SQVTM and CDR2 ANQGSEA. The CDR3: CSVDRWDRVNEQFF. CDR3 nucleotide sequence: TGCAGCGTTGATAGGTGGGACAGGGTAAATGAGCAGTTCTTC.

J is TRBJ2-5 and V is TRBV7-9, with TRBD2 as a possible D gene (6 bases). The CDR3 sequence is 15 residues long. Trimming cost V 2 bases and J 2 bases, with 12 bases left between them. Germline lookup yields CDR1 SEHNR and CDR2 FQNEAQ (reference sequence). CDR3 nucleotide sequence: TGTGCCAGCAGCTTACCCGACGGGGGACAAGAGACCCAGTACTTC. As protein: CASSLPDGGQETQYF.

Only a few counts were recorded for this clonotype. The chain recombines TRBV12-3 or TRBV12-4 with TRBJ1-1; D is perhaps TRBD1 (6 bases). Trimming took off 5 bases at V and 8 bases at J, with 18 bases between the two ends. This CDR3 comprises 14 residues. CDR3 nucleotide sequence: TGTGCCAGCAGTATCCGGGGGGGCGCCCCGGAAGCTTTCTTT. This translates into CASSIRGGAPEAFF.

This clonotype showed up many times. The J gene is TRBJ2-2, the V gene TRBV29-1; D ambiguous. Germline V gene data show CDR1 as SQVTM and CDR2 as ANQGSEA. This CDR3 is built from 12 residues. V was trimmed by 6 bases and J by 1 base, leaving 6 bases between them. In DNA, the CDR3 is TGCAGCGTCCTGCTGAACACCGGGGAGCTGTTTTTT. It is translated as CSVLLNTGELFF.

The J gene is TRBJ2-3, the V gene TRBV12-3 or TRBV12-4; D ambiguous. CDR3 length equals 15 residues. Trimming left V 2 bases short and J 3 bases short, with 12 bases between. The CDR3 reads CASSLWLVGTDTQYF. CDR3 nucleotides: TGTGCCAGCAGTTTATGGCTAGTCGGGACAGATACGCAGTATTTT.

The V and J genes are TRBV7-9 and TRBJ2-1; 8 nucleotides agree with TRBD2. Germline V gene data show CDR1 as SEHNR and CDR2 as FQNEAQ (reference sequence). The CDR3 spans 15 residues. V was clipped by 0 bases and J by 6 bases; unmatched bases: 4. The CDR3 bases are TGTGCCAGCAGCTTAGCTACGGGACTAGGCAATGAGCAGTTCTTC. Amino acid sequence: CASSLATGLGNEQFF. The entire variable domain, with the rest obtained from reference TRBV7-9 and TRBJ2-1, is as follows: DTGVSQNPRHKITKRGQNVTFRCDPISEHNRLYWYRQTLGQGPEFLTYFQNEAQLEKSRLLSDRFSAERPKGSFSTLEIQRTEQGDSAMYLCASSLATGLGNEQFFGPGTRLTVL.

The J gene is TRBJ1-2, the V gene TRBV2; no definite D call. Germline V gene sequence: CDR1 SNHLY, CDR2 FYNNEI. V lost 3 bases to trimming and J lost 7 bases, with 9 bases between them. CDR3 length: 12 amino acids. The CDR3 loop is CASSDIGGGYTF. As DNA, the CDR3 is TGTGCCAGCAGTGATATCGGAGGTGGCTACACCTTC. Full variable domain (remainder filled in from reference TRBV2 and TRBJ1-2): EPEVTQTPSHQVTQMGQEVILRCVPISNHLYFYWYRQILGQKVEFLVSFYNNEISEKSEIFDDQFSVERPDGSNFTLKIRSTKLEDSAMYFCASSDIGGGYTFGSGTRLTVV.